This T cell receptor beta chain was captured in a study of cytomegalovirus exposure and HLA in healthy donors. Study-wide points: TCR sequences were mostly rare, though some public TCRs occurred in many donors. The study designated 150 or so TCR beta chains cytomegalovirus-associated. Later on, an analysis showed TCR association rates differing by HLA locus, with DRB1 the most and HLA-C the fewest.

Notes on this clone: Its antigen is still unknown.

The PCR employed 60 Vbeta primers together with 13 Jbeta primers. The data were produced by immunoSEQ multiplex PCR, yet TCRdb's version contains in-frame clones alone and is incomplete. The table includes around 120,000 clones, about 74% detected once. The CDR3 is made up of 17 amino acids. The rearrangement links TRBV21-1 to TRBJ2-5; whether TRBD1, the table's D call, matches the DNA was not checked. TRBV21-1 is described as a pseudogene. The sequenced sample consisted of PBMCs. This receptor was obtained from a female donor in good health and CMV-seropositive. The CDR3 sequence: CASSKWRTTGLKETQYF. CDR3 DNA sequence: TGTGCCAGCAGCAAATGGAGGACGACAGGGCTCAAGGAGACCCAGTACTTC.